This TCR beta chain was identified in a study of shared clonotypes between healthy human individuals. Using immunoSEQ multiplex PCR, the repertoire was profiled, and TCRdb retains in-frame clones only, with some absent. The sample holds roughly 1.4 million clones, just under 99% seen once. Subsets obtained from CD4+ cells comprised CD45RA+ naive and CD45RA-negative memory cells. With 3 bases removed from V and 5 bases from J, the gap between germline ends came to 11 bases. The V gene's germline CDR1 is SGHRS and CDR2 YFSETQ. The CDR3 has 13 amino acids. The receptor was isolated from a man aged 25-40 years in good health. The sample consisted of naive CD4+ T cells sorted from blood. Subset of the sample: CD45RA+ positively selected. The rearrangement links TRBV5-1 to TRBJ1-1; D is possibly TRBD1 (6 bases). CDR3 nucleotide sequence: TGCGCCAGCAGCTCAGGGGTTGGAACTGAAGCTTTCTTT. Protein product: CASSSGVGTEAFF.